This T cell receptor beta chain was recovered during a study of human CD8 memory T cell subsets. The germline V gene encodes CDR1 SQVTM and CDR2 ANQGSEA. CDR3 length: 16 amino acids. Early memory CD8+ T cells that were CCR7+ PD-1+ TIGIT+ with exhausted-like traits constituted the TPEX cells. Enrichment for total CD8+ T cells was performed by negative magnetic separation. The RNA's source was duplicate vials of around 150,000 sorted CD8+ T cells per subset. The authors made TCR beta libraries using UMI-labeled 5' RACE. In the authors' methods: There were between roughly 2,600 and 20,000 functional CDR3 beta clonotypes held in each TCR beta library. TCRdb reprocessed the 5' RACE reads, with one entry per CDR3 protein and no DNA. The V and J calls were determined by TCRdb, not by the authors. Its table lists thousands of distinct CDR3 sequences.

V is TRBV29-1 and J is TRBJ2-3; absent DNA, TCRdb's TRBD1 call cannot be checked. The receptor's source is a human donor in good health. Sequencing input: CD8+ T cells from PBMCs. The CDR3: CSVEFGTGQYTDTQYF.